The present entry profiles one T cell receptor beta chain with its context. CDR3 length: 16 amino acids. V was pared by 4 bases and J by 4 bases, with 3 bases of the junction left unmatched. Germline CDR1 KGHDR, CDR2 SFDVKD. As originally analysed: By means of reference gene primer amplification, nucleated cell counts were estimated. Profiling relied on immunoSEQ multiplex PCR, and the TCRdb table lists in-frame clones only, not all of them. That table furnishes V, J and clone size, whereas the DNA furnished D and trimming. This repertoire shows about 480,000 clones, approximately 89% found once; its top ten account for about 1%. The sample is drawn from a study of blood T cell repertoires in COVID-19. Study at large: Italy, Spain and the United States were the sources of the convalescent and acute COVID-19 samples.

This rearrangement joins TRBV24-1 to TRBJ2-5; 15 nucleotides align to TRBD2. This receptor was taken from a man between 18 and 29 years old with COVID-19, enrolled during active disease. Sequencing was carried out using peripheral blood. This chain's CDR3 is CATSDSGLAGGETQYF. CDR3 bases: TGTGCCACCAGTGACTCGGGACTAGCGGGGGGAGAGACCCAGTACTTC.